The T cell receptor beta chain under discussion was sequenced for a study of cytomegalovirus exposure and HLA in healthy donors. Use of 60 Vbeta and 13 Jbeta primers characterized the PCR. Libraries were prepared by immunoSEQ multiplex PCR; TCRdb keeps only in-frame clonotypes and omits some of them. This table has about 150,000 clones, roughly 80% appearing once. The germline V gene encodes CDR1 MNHNS and CDR2 SASEGT. The CDR3 has 14 amino acids. Trimming at V came to 6 bases and at J to 5 bases, leaving 8 bases not matched to a gene. The receptor's source is a woman aged 40 to 50 in good health and CMV-seronegative. V usage is TRBV6-1 and J usage is TRBJ2-3, with TRBD2 matching over 7 bases. Material for sequencing was PBMCs. Written as DNA, the CDR3 is TGTGCCAGCAGCCGCGGACTAGAGATAGATACGCAGTATTTT. This codes for CASSRGLEIDTQYF.